The clone carrying this TCR beta chain has a count of ten or more. The antigen is undetermined. The data stem from a study of CD8 T cells in ankylosing spondylitis. Study-level findings and limits: Seven or eight highly homologous variants made up a TCR beta motif, and this motif appeared characteristic of ankylosing spondylitis blood. Reportedly, significant enrichment of disease-linked clones occurred in matched ankylosing spondylitis synovial fluid. Some motif variants were previously reported in reactive arthritis synovial fluid and blood.

Library preparation for TCR beta used quantitative 5'-RACE with molecular barcodes. TCRdb itself ran the 5' RACE reads through MiXCR, one entry per CDR3 protein. The repertoire consists of 300,000 to 400,000 distinct CDR3 sequences, with around 22% occurring once and the leading ten covering about 16%. Germline V lookup: CDR1 SQVTM, CDR2 ANQGSEA. V gave up 6 bases and J gave up 7 bases; unmatched junction bases: 6. The CDR3 contains 11 residues. The sample taken for sequencing was blood, either unsorted or a sorted T cell fraction (not recorded which). The rearrangement joins TRBV29-1 to TRBJ2-7; 7 nucleotides match TRBD2. The sequence came from a male donor with ankylosing spondylitis. CDR3 DNA sequence: TGCAGCGTCTCGACAGCGGGGGAGCAGTACTTC. It specifies CSVSTAGEQYF.